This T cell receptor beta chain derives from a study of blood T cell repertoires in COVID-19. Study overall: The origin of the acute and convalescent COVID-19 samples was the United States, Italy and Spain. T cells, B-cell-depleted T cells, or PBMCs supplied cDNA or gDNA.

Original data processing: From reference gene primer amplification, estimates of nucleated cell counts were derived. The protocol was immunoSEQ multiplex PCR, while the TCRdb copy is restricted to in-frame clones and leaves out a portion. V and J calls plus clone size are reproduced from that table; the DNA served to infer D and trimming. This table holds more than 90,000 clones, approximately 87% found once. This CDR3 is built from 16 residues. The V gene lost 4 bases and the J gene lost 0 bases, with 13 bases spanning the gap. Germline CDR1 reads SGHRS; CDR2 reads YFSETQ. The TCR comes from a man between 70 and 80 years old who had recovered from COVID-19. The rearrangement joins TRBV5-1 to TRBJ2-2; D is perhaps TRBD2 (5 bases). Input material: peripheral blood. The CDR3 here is CASSRDGQANTGELFF. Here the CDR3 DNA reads TGCGCCAGCAGCCGGGATGGGCAGGCGAACACCGGGGAGCTGTTTTTT.